The clone carrying this T cell receptor beta chain showed up many times. Its antigen is not identified. Presence of unique molecular identifiers characterized the TCR beta cDNA libraries. Between roughly 0.9 and 11 million T cells gave rise to hundreds of thousands of cDNA molecules. TCRdb used MiXCR to reprocess the PCR reads, holding one entry per CDR3 protein. The sample contains hundreds of thousands of distinct CDR3 sequences, 30% to 45% of which appear only once. The CDR3 runs to 15 residues. Germline CDR1 is MNHEY and CDR2 is SMNVEV (reference sequence). Trimming shortened V by 7 bases and J by 3 bases, and 16 bases separated the two germline ends. The record originates from a study of post-analysis software for immune sequencing data. Whole-study context: Multiple sclerosis in the patients followed relapsing-remitting, secondary progressive and progressive-relapsing courses. Whole-study findings and limits: The normalized Chao1 diversity of multiple sclerosis patients was significantly lower than that of controls. Patients had higher frequencies than controls of five TRBV segments, including TRBV5-6, TRBV5-1 and TRBV20-1. Samples from one preparation batch, clustered by F measure, grouped strongly together.

Sequenced: blood. The chain combines TRBV27 with TRBJ1-5, with D unclear. The sequence derives from a girl aged 5-17 years with multiple sclerosis. The CDR3 bases are TGTGCCAGCACTTCCAGGCGGAGTGACAATCAGCCCCAGCATTTT. Translating gives CASTSRRSDNQPQHF.